Listed here are 32 T cell receptor beta chains from one sample, sequenced in a study of T cell responses to AZD1222 COVID-19 vaccine. Clones were sequenced by immunoSEQ multiplex PCR, and TCRdb holds only the in-frame ones, with some missing. Of some 150,000 clones in the sample, 91% were seen once. The source material was peripheral blood, sampled on day 0 of AZD1222 vaccination. These receptors were obtained from an adult in good health.

This sequence joins TRBV18 and TRBJ1-2; D possibly corresponds to TRBD1 (5 bases). CDR1 and CDR2 (germline): KGHSH, LQKENI. V was shortened by 5 bases and J by 2 bases, with 24 bases between the two germline ends. The CDR3 is 18 amino acids. CDR3 sequence (DNA): TGTGCCAGCTCATCGAACCGTCCTACAAGGGACCACAACTATGGCTACACCTTC. This translates into CASSSNRPTRDHNYGYTF.

The chain has TRBV6-1 and TRBJ1-4; D is unclear. Deletions cut 1 base from V and 0 bases from J, with 9 bases between. Per germline, CDR1 MNHNS and CDR2 SASEGT. This CDR3 is built from 16 residues. The CDR3 nucleotides are TGTGCCAGCAGTGAAGGATCAGGCGCAACTAATGAAAAACTGTTTTTT. This codes for CASSEGSGATNEKLFF.

About this clone: A read error may produce the germline difference seen at one junction end. The gene calls are TRBV7-7 and TRBJ2-5; D might be TRBD1 (5 bases). The CDR3 has 13 amino acids. CDR1 and CDR2 (germline): SSHAT, FNYEAQ (reference sequence). CDR3 loop: CASSPDSQETQYF. The CDR3 DNA sequence: TGTGCTAGCAGCCCCGACAGCCAAGAGACCCAGTACTTC.

CDR3 sequence (DNA): TGTGCCAGCAGCTTAAGGGGCACAGATACGCAGTATTTT. Protein: CASSLRGTDTQYF. The V call is TRBV5-4, the J call TRBJ2-3; no clear D gene. The CDR3 spans 13 residues. CDR1 is SGHNT, CDR2 YYREEE, per germline (reference sequence). V was cut by 2 bases and J by 1 base, with 5 bases left in between. Looking up the rest from reference TRBV5-4 and TRBJ2-3 gives the full variable domain: ETGVTQSPTHLIKTRGQQVTLRCSSQSGHNTVSWYQQALGQGPQFIFQYYREEENGRGNFPPRFSGLQFPNYSSELNVNALELDDSALYLCASSLRGTDTQYFGPGTRLTVL.

The chain links TRBV24-1 to TRBJ2-3; 10 nucleotides line up with TRBD2. From germline, CDR1 is KGHDR and CDR2 SFDVKD. Germline trimming cut 4 bases from V and 6 bases from J; bases unmatched to any gene: 6. The CDR3 loop spans 15 amino acids. CDR3 protein: CATSDLAGDLDTQYF. Written as DNA, the CDR3 is TGTGCCACCAGTGACCTAGCGGGGGATCTTGATACGCAGTATTTT.

This sequence joins TRBV6-1 and TRBJ1-3; D possibly corresponds to TRBD1 (5 bases). The V and J ends lost 3 bases and 4 bases respectively, with 10 bases between them. Per germline, CDR1 MNHNS and CDR2 SASEGT. The length of the CDR3 is 14 residues. Written as DNA, the CDR3 is TGTGCCAGCAGTGACAGGGTGCGGGGAAACACCATATATTTT. Amino acids: CASSDRVRGNTIYF.

In this sample, this clone turned up once. The J gene is TRBJ2-2, the V gene TRBV9, with 9 bases matching TRBD2. J was trimmed by 2 bases and V by 6 bases; bases with no gene match: 8. The CDR3 contains 16 residues. Germline lookup yields CDR1 SGDLS and CDR2 YYNGEE. The CDR3 loop is CASTRGLAGNTGELFF. The CDR3, as DNA: TGTGCCAGCACCCGGGGGCTAGCGGGAAACACCGGGGAGCTGTTTTTT.

The rearrangement joins TRBV27 to TRBJ1-2, with a tentative D call TRBD1 (5 bases). CDR3 length: 13 residues. Per germline, CDR1 MNHEY and CDR2 SMNVEV (reference sequence). V dropped 3 bases and J dropped 4 bases, with 9 bases sitting between them. The CDR3 protein is CASSFGGSYGYTF. Here the CDR3 DNA reads TGTGCCAGCAGTTTCGGGGGATCCTATGGCTACACCTTC.

The gene calls are TRBV12-3 or TRBV12-4 and TRBJ2-5; tentative D call: TRBD1 (6 bases). Trimming removed 6 bases at V and 2 bases at J, with 10 bases between. The CDR3 has 13 amino acids. CDR3 in amino acids: CASRTGTQETQYF. CDR3 in DNA: TGTGCCAGCAGGACAGGTACTCAAGAGACCCAGTACTTC.

This clone was detected once. Written as DNA, the CDR3 is TGCGCCAGCAGCCAGTTCCCCGGGAGCAATCAGCCCCAGCATTTT. Protein sequence: CASSQFPGSNQPQHF. The chain joins TRBV4-3 to TRBJ1-5; D is unclear. Germline CDR1 reads LGHNA; CDR2 reads YSLEER. This CDR3 comprises 15 residues. Trimming took 3 bases from V and 1 from J, leaving 10 bases between them.

The rearrangement joins TRBV16 to TRBJ1-5; D might be TRBD1 (6 bases). CDR3 size: 17 residues. Germline CDR1 reads KGHSY; CDR2 reads FQNENV. V gave up 1 base and J gave up 0 bases, with 13 bases separating them. CDR3 protein: CASSQFWGRGSNQPQHF. DNA for the CDR3: TGTGCCAGCAGCCAATTTTGGGGCAGGGGTAGCAATCAGCCCCAGCATTTT.

This sequence joins TRBV7-2 and TRBJ2-3; D is unresolved. Looked up from germline, CDR1 is SGHTA and CDR2 is FQGNSA. There are 15 residues in the CDR3. Between the trimmed V and J ends, which lost 3 bases and 4 bases, there was a span of 14 bases. This chain's CDR3 is CASSFDTNEPDTQYF. The DNA for the CDR3 is TGTGCCAGCAGCTTCGATACAAATGAACCAGATACGCAGTATTTT.

The rearrangement joins TRBV5-1 to TRBJ2-7; TRBD2 is a possible D gene (5 bases). In germline, CDR1 is SGHRS, CDR2 YFSETQ. The CDR3 totals 14 residues. V lost 0 bases and J lost 0, with 7 bases in between. CDR3 nucleotides: TGCGCCAGCAGCTTGGGCGGGCTCTCCTACGAGCAGTACTTC. It yields the protein CASSLGGLSYEQYF.

The J gene is TRBJ1-6, the V gene TRBV2; D unresolved. The CDR3 is 13 amino acids. Trimming pared 7 bases from V and 8 bases from J, leaving 12 bases between. Germline assignment: CDR1 SNHLY and CDR2 FYNNEI. In DNA, the CDR3 is TGTGCCAGCAACCCCGTTCCAGATTCACCCCTCCACTTT. Its protein is CASNPVPDSPLHF.

The rearrangement uses TRBV15 and TRBJ2-2; a weak D match, TRBD1 (5 bases). The germline V and J ends were trimmed by 7 bases and 1 base, with 10 bases remaining between them. The CDR3 consists of 14 residues. In germline, CDR1 is LNHNV, CDR2 YYDKDF (reference sequence). CDR3: CATNGRENTGELFF. DNA of the CDR3: TGTGCCACCAATGGCAGGGAGAACACCGGGGAGCTGTTTTTT.

This sequence joins TRBV2 and TRBJ2-7; D uncertain. The CDR3 contains 14 residues. Germline-derived CDR1 and CDR2 are SNHLY and FYNNEI. Deletions cut 3 bases from V and 0 bases from J, with 9 bases between. The CDR3 region has the DNA TGTGCCAGCAGTGACGGCCTGAGCTCCTACGAGCAGTACTTC. Protein sequence: CASSDGLSSYEQYF.

This clone was seen just once. J is TRBJ2-1 and V is TRBV12-3 or TRBV12-4; perhaps TRBD2 as D (6 bases). Trimming stripped 4 bases from V and 12 bases from J, with 10 bases between. This CDR3 is built from 11 residues. The CDR3 DNA is TGTGCCAGCAGTTCCCGGGACTCGCAGTTCTTC. It yields the protein CASSSRDSQFF.

The V call is TRBV7-2, the J call TRBJ1-3; possible D gene TRBD1, 5 bases. Per the germline V gene, CDR1 is SGHTA and CDR2 is FQGNSA. The CDR3 loop spans 16 amino acids. Trimming cost V 1 base and J 0 bases, with 10 bases left between them. This CDR3 reads CASSLEGLGSGNTIYF. The CDR3, as DNA: TGTGCCAGCAGCTTAGAGGGACTTGGCTCTGGAAACACCATATATTTT.

V and J are TRBV7-6 and TRBJ2-3; 7 nucleotides align to TRBD1. The germline gives CDR1 SGHVS, CDR2 FNYEAQ. This CDR3 contains 15 residues. V was clipped by 5 bases and J by 1 base; unmatched bases: 6. The CDR3 is CASSQGGRGTDTQYF. CDR3 in DNA: TGTGCCAGCAGCCAAGGGGGCCGGGGCACAGATACGCAGTATTTT.

The rearrangement joins TRBV6-5 to TRBJ2-1; either TRBD1 or TRBD2 may fit D (5 bases each). The CDR3 sequence is 13 residues long. Between the trimmed V and J ends, which lost 8 bases and 5 bases, there was a span of 13 bases. Looked up from germline, CDR1 is MNHEY and CDR2 is SVGAGI. The CDR3 coding sequence is TGTGCCAGCGGGGACCCCGTTGACAATGAGCAGTTCTTC. Protein sequence: CASGDPVDNEQFF.

The rearrangement links TRBV4-1 to TRBJ2-1; 7 bases are a match to TRBD1. CDR3 length: 16 residues. Germline V CDR1 and CDR2: MGHRA, YSYEKL. After removal of 7 bases from V and 3 bases from J, the junction contained 12 bases not matched to a gene. The CDR3 sequence: CASTLTGQRVYNEQFF. The CDR3 DNA follows: TGCGCCAGCACCCTTACGGGACAGAGAGTCTACAATGAGCAGTTCTTC.

The chain uses TRBV19 and TRBJ1-4; D not certain. V dropped 6 bases and J dropped 0 bases, with 11 bases sitting between them. The CDR3 has 15 amino acids. Germline V gives CDR1 LNHDA, CDR2 SQIVND (reference sequence). The CDR3 coding sequence is TGTGCCAGTAGGCCCACCGGTGCAACTAATGAAAAACTGTTTTTT. Protein: CASRPTGATNEKLFF.

V usage is TRBV4-1 and J usage is TRBJ2-7, with a possible D match to TRBD1 (6 bases). CDR1 and CDR2 from the germline V gene are MGHRA and YSYEKL. V lost 0 bases and J lost 7, with 16 bases in between. The CDR3 is 15 amino acids. As DNA, the CDR3 is TGCGCCAGCAGCCAAGACGGTAACAGGGAAGGAGAGCAGTACTTC. Its protein product is CASSQDGNREGEQYF.

This rearrangement joins TRBV7-3 to TRBJ2-3, with 7 bases that match TRBD2. Trimming removed 5 bases from V and 10 bases from J; junction bases left unmatched: 9. In germline, CDR1 is SGHTA, CDR2 FQGTGA. This CDR3 is 13 amino acids long. The CDR3 DNA reads as TGTGCCAGCAGCCTCCCGCCGGGGGGTCCGCAGTATTTT. Amino acids: CASSLPPGGPQYF.

The J gene is TRBJ2-3, the V gene TRBV7-9; TRBD1 is a possible D gene (6 bases). Germline lookup yields CDR1 SEHNR and CDR2 FQNEAQ (reference sequence). This CDR3 has 15 residues. The V gene lost 5 bases and the J gene lost 2 bases, with 14 bases spanning the gap. The CDR3 nucleotides read TGTGCCAGCAGCGATACCTCAGGGGTCACAGATACGCAGTATTTT. Translation gives CASSDTSGVTDTQYF.

The chain links TRBV19 to TRBJ1-5; 7 bases are a match to TRBD1. CDR3 length: 15 amino acids. The junction had 10 bases not matched to a gene; V was cut back by 3 bases and J by 8 bases. The germline V gene has CDR1 LNHDA and CDR2 SQIVND (reference sequence). The CDR3 sequence is CASSISVTGVKPQHF. CDR3 sequence (DNA): TGTGCCAGTAGTATTAGTGTTACAGGGGTGAAGCCCCAGCATTTT.

This clone was seen only a few times. The chain employs TRBV7-2 and TRBJ2-1; D uncertain. Between the trimmed V and J ends, which lost 2 bases and 10 bases, there was a span of 6 bases. CDR1 and CDR2 from the germline V gene are SGHTA and FQGNSA. The CDR3 runs 11 residues. CDR3 DNA sequence: TGTGCCAGCAGCTTACTAATAGAGCAGTTCTTC. This codes for CASSLLIEQFF.

The genes are TRBV6-5 and TRBJ2-2; no clear D gene. V lost 5 bases to trimming and J lost 2 bases, with 9 bases between them. This CDR3 is 14 amino acids long. Germline loops: CDR1 MNHEY, CDR2 SVGAGI. The CDR3 nucleotides are TGTGCCAGCAGTCGGGTGGGTAACACCGGGGAGCTGTTTTTT. This codes for CASSRVGNTGELFF.

The rearrangement links TRBV7-2 to TRBJ2-3; D possibly corresponds to TRBD1 (5 bases). The CDR3 length is 15 residues. V was trimmed by 7 bases and J by 3 bases, leaving 17 bases between them. The germline CDR1 and CDR2 sequences are SGHTA and FQGNSA. For the CDR3, the DNA is TGTGCCAGCAACCCAGGGTGGGGCAATACAGATACGCAGTATTTT. This codes for CASNPGWGNTDTQYF.

The rearrangement joins TRBV2 to TRBJ1-2; a possible D gene is TRBD1 (6 bases). Germline V gene data show CDR1 as SNHLY and CDR2 as FYNNEI. The CDR3 is 14 residues long. V was shortened by 4 bases and J by 5 bases, with 14 bases between the two germline ends. The CDR3 bases are TGTGCCAGCAGTGCCAAACAGGGAAGATATGGCTACACCTTC. Translated: CASSAKQGRYGYTF.

The sample holds one count of this clone. V gene TRBV29-1 combines with J gene TRBJ2-3; tentative D call: TRBD2 (7 bases). V dropped 4 bases and J dropped 4 bases, with 12 bases sitting between them. The CDR3 runs 13 residues. The germline V gene encodes CDR1 SQVTM and CDR2 ANQGSEA. The CDR3 sequence: CSVVEGGADTQYF. The DNA for the CDR3 is TGCAGCGTTGTGGAGGGGGGGGCAGATACGCAGTATTTT.

This chain connects TRBV29-1 to TRBJ1-4; the D gene is possibly TRBD1 (6 bases). Trimming took 7 bases from V and 7 from J, leaving 10 bases between them. Germline V gene lookup returns CDR1 SQVTM and CDR2 ANQGSEA. The CDR3 length is 11 residues. In nucleotides, the CDR3 is TGCAGCGCCGGACAGAGTGAAAAACTGTTTTTT. As protein: CSAGQSEKLFF. Combining the CDR3 with reference TRBV29-1 and TRBJ1-4 gives the whole variable domain SAVISQKPSRDICQRGTSLTIQCQVDSQVTMMFWYRQQPGQSLTLIATANQGSEATYESGFVIDKFPISRPNLTFSTLTVSNMSPEDSSIYLCSAGQSEKLFFGSGTQLSVL.